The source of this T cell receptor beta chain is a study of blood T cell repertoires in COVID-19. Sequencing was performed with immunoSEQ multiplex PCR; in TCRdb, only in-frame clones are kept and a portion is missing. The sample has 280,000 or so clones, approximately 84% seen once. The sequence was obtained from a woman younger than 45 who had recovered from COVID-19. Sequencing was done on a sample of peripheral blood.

In DNA form, the CDR3 reads TGTGCCACCAGTGATTTTCCCAGCAATGAGCAGTTCTTC. As protein: CATSDFPSNEQFF. V gene TRBV24-1 combines with J gene TRBJ2-1; D is ambiguous. This CDR3 spans 13 amino acids. Trimming removed 1 base at V and 6 bases at J, with 6 bases between. Germline CDR1 and CDR2: KGHDR and SFDVKD.